This T cell receptor (beta chain) was documented in a study of T-cell reconstitution after alpha-beta-depleted transplantation in children. Overall study findings and caveats: Several hundred expanded graft clones reportedly gave rise to the alpha-beta T cells present about two months after transplant. Recipient T cells and thymic progenitors that survived gave rise to the high TCRbeta diversity observed at day 60 in some patients. Newly produced T cells mostly provided counts and TCRbeta diversity after one year, as hyperexpanded clones declined.

With respect to this clonotype: The target antigen is unknown.

Unique molecular identifiers were incorporated when the TCRbeta library was constructed. TCRdb reprocessed the PCR reads via MiXCR and lists one record per CDR3 protein. Of some 460,000 distinct CDR3 sequences detected, roughly 15% appear once; the ten largest clones hold 25% to 30%. The CDR3 is 16 amino acids. Trimming removed 3 bases from V and 3 bases from J; junction bases left unmatched: 11. The sequenced sample was PBMCs, mostly from graft donor cells, obtained 360 days after TCRalphabeta/CD19-depleted stem cell transplant. This clonotype was obtained from a boy younger than two who had a stem cell transplant for Wiskott-Aldrich syndrome, so the T cells may come from the graft donor. J is TRBJ2-7 and V is TRBV12-3 or TRBV12-4; 7 nucleotides align to TRBD2. CDR3 amino acids: CASSLPGRSGSYEQYF. CDR3 nucleotide sequence: TGTGCCAGCAGTTTGCCCGGGAGGAGCGGAAGCTACGAGCAGTACTTC.